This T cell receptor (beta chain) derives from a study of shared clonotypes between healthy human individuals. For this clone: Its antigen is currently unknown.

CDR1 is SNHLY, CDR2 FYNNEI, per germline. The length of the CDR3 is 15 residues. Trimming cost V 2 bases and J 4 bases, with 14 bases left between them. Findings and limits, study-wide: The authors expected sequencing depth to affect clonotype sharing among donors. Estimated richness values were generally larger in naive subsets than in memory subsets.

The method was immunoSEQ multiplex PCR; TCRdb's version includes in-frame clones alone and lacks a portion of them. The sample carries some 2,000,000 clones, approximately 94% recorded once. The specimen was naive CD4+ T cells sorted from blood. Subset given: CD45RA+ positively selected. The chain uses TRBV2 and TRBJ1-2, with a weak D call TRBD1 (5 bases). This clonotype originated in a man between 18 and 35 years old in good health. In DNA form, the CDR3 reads TGTGCCAGCAGTGAACTTTCGTGGGGGACCTATGGCTACACCTTC. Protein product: CASSELSWGTYGYTF.